A single sample gave rise to the 9 T cell receptor beta chains below, sequenced in a study of T cell changes during pregnancy in multiple sclerosis. The data were produced by immunoSEQ multiplex PCR, yet TCRdb's version contains in-frame clones alone and is incomplete. The sample records 85,000 to 90,000 clones, approximately 93% being singletons. Sample: peripheral blood, taken after pregnancy. The receptor set was obtained from a female donor in good health, enrolled as a control in a pregnancy study.

V gene TRBV30 combines with J gene TRBJ1-5; a weak D match, TRBD1 (6 bases). The CDR3 spans 13 residues. Germline loops: CDR1 GTSNPN, CDR2 SVGIG (reference sequence). Trimming stripped 5 bases from V and 4 bases from J, with 12 bases between. This CDR3 is CAWETGRNQPQHF. Written as DNA, the CDR3 is TGTGCCTGGGAGACAGGAAGGAATCAGCCCCAGCATTTT.

The chain carries TRBV5-1 and TRBJ2-6; TRBD1 agrees at 9 bases. The germline V gene encodes CDR1 SGHRS and CDR2 YFSETQ. CDR3 size: 17 residues. The V gene end was trimmed by 5 bases and the J gene end by 0 bases; junction bases not matched to a gene: 6. CDR3 region: CASSQTGGGSGANVLTF. In nucleotides, the CDR3 is TGCGCCAGCAGTCAAACAGGGGGCGGCTCTGGGGCCAACGTCCTGACTTTC.

The chain uses TRBV6-5 and TRBJ2-1; 7 bases align to TRBD2. Looked up from germline, CDR1 is MNHEY and CDR2 is SVGAGI. The CDR3 has 15 residues. After removal of 1 base from V and 6 bases from J, the junction contained 6 bases not matched to a gene. CDR3 region: CASSYFGLGGNEQFF. CDR3 coding DNA: TGTGCCAGCAGTTACTTTGGACTAGGAGGCAATGAGCAGTTCTTC.

This chain links TRBV2 with TRBJ2-5, with D possibly being TRBD1 (6 bases). V dropped 7 bases and J dropped 7 bases, with 16 bases sitting between them. The CDR3 loop spans 13 amino acids. Germline V gene sequence: CDR1 SNHLY, CDR2 FYNNEI. CDR3 region: CASTWAEGGTQYF. CDR3 bases: TGTGCCAGCACTTGGGCCGAAGGGGGGACCCAGTACTTC.

The chain links TRBV5-5 to TRBJ2-5; 7 bases are a match to TRBD2. Losses at the gene ends were 4 bases for V and 4 bases for J; bases not matched to a gene: 4. The length of the CDR3 is 13 residues. Germline V CDR1 and CDR2: SGHKS, YYEKEE (reference sequence). CDR3 bases: TGTGCCAGCAGCCCGGGACTAACAGAGACCCAGTACTTC. Its translation is CASSPGLTETQYF.

The V and J genes are TRBV4-1 and TRBJ2-6, with 7 bases that match TRBD1. The V gene's germline CDR1 is MGHRA and CDR2 YSYEKL. The CDR3 is 17 residues long. The junction had 7 bases not matched to a gene; V was cut back by 5 bases and J by 0 bases. CDR3 region: CASSYPGQSSGANVLTF. As DNA, the CDR3 is TGCGCCAGCAGCTATCCGGGACAGAGCTCTGGGGCCAACGTCCTGACTTTC.

V gene TRBV27 combines with J gene TRBJ1-2, with 7 bases lining up with TRBD1. V trimming: 6 bases; J trimming: 3 bases; junction bases outside the gene matches: 4. The CDR3 covers 13 residues. Germline values: CDR1 MNHEY, CDR2 SMNVEV (reference sequence). CDR3 protein: CASSSDRDYGYTF. DNA of the CDR3: TGTGCCAGCAGCTCCGACAGGGACTATGGCTACACCTTC.

This chain links TRBV5-1 with TRBJ2-3; D is perhaps TRBD1 (6 bases). V gave up 1 base and J gave up 0 bases, with 12 bases separating them. The CDR3 has 16 amino acids. Germline values: CDR1 SGHRS, CDR2 YFSETQ. The CDR3 region is CASSLSPGASTDTQYF. The CDR3 nucleotides are TGCGCCAGCAGCTTGAGCCCAGGGGCTAGCACAGATACGCAGTATTTT. Together with reference TRBV5-1 and TRBJ2-3, the CDR3 gives the full variable domain: KAGVTQTPRYLIKTRGQQVTLSCSPISGHRSVSWYQQTPGQGLQFLFEYFSETQRNKGNFPGRFSGRQFSNSRSEMNVSTLELGDSALYLCASSLSPGASTDTQYFGPGTRLTVL.

This chain uses TRBV11-2 with TRBJ2-5, with TRBD2 matching over 8 bases. V trimming: 2 bases; J trimming: 2 bases; junction bases outside the gene matches: 4. This CDR3 spans 15 amino acids. Looked up from germline, CDR1 is SGHAT and CDR2 is FQNNGV. This CDR3 reads CASSLSGREQETQYF. The CDR3 nucleotides read TGTGCCAGCAGCTTAAGCGGGAGAGAGCAAGAGACCCAGTACTTC.